Listed below are T cell receptor beta chains from one sample, sequenced in a study of blood T cell repertoires in COVID-19. TCRdb's table, derived via immunoSEQ multiplex PCR, lists solely in-frame clones and lacks some. The sample lists under 300,000 clones, 85% seen once, with roughly 13% in the top ten. The sequenced material came from peripheral blood. Source of these receptors: a human donor in a cohort sampled during active COVID-19. CDR3s include the opening cysteine and the closing phenylalanine or tryptophan. Each record gives: CDR3 length, J gene, D gene, V gene, clone size, CDR3 DNA, CDR3 protein. The D gene is left open where the match is weak. Some rows have no size entry. The others give once, few or many, or a class for an expanded clone.

>16|TRBJ2-5|.|TRBV21-1|.
TGTGCCAGCAGCCACGCTAGCGGGCTCGAACAAGAGACCCAGTACTTC
CASSHASGLEQETQYF
>18|TRBJ2-2|TRBD2|TRBV18|.
TGTGCCAGCTCACCGTATTCCGGGACTAGCGGCTTCACCGGGGAGCTGTTTTTT
CASSPYSGTSGFTGELFF
>17|TRBJ2-2|TRBD1|TRBV5-1|.
TGCGCCAGCAGCCGGATACCGTGGACAGGGGGGTCCGGGGAGCTGTTTTTT
CASSRIPWTGGSGELFF
>15|TRBJ2-7|TRBD2|TRBV6-6|.
TGTGCCAGCAGTTCCTATAGCGGGTTCACCTACGAGCAGTACTTC
CASSSYSGFTYEQYF
>13|TRBJ1-2|TRBD1|TRBV5-4|.
TGTGCCAGCAGCCCGACAGGGGGGAATGGCTACACCTTC
CASSPTGGNGYTF
>15|TRBJ2-1|TRBD2|TRBV7-3|.
TGTGCCAGCAGCCGTGGACTAGCGCAATACAATGAGCAGTTCTTC
CASSRGLAQYNEQFF
>13|TRBJ2-7|TRBD1|TRBV7-6|.
TGTGCCAGCAGCTCAGGGGGCCCCTACGAGCAGTACTTC
CASSSGGPYEQYF
>14|TRBJ2-7|TRBD2|TRBV7-9|.
TGTGCCAGCAGCTTAGCCGGGGGGAACTACGAGCAGTACTTC
CASSLAGGNYEQYF
>17|TRBJ2-5|TRBD2|TRBV9|.
TGTGCCAGCAGCGTAGCCCTCCTGAGCGGGAGAGGGGAGACCCAGTACTTC
CASSVALLSGRGETQYF
>16|TRBJ2-7|.|TRBV7-9|.
TGTGCCAGCAGCTTTGCCAGCGCGAAATCAAACCACGAGCAGTACTTC
CASSFASAKSNHEQYF
>15|TRBJ2-1|.|TRBV5-1|.
TGCGCCAGCAGCTTGTATCCGAAACAGAACAATGAGCAGTTCTTC
CASSLYPKQNNEQFF
>15|TRBJ2-5|TRBD1|TRBV6-1|.
TGTGCCAGCAGTGAAATCCGGACAGGGAAAGAGACCCAGTACTTC
CASSEIRTGKETQYF
>15|TRBJ2-7|.|TRBV3-1/TRBV3-2|.
TGTGCCAGCAGCAGGGACTTTCGAGGACCTTACGAGCAGTACTTC
CASSRDFRGPYEQYF
>15|TRBJ1-6|TRBD1|TRBV9|few
TGTGCCAGCAGCGACCGGGACAGGGGCAATTCACCCCTCCACTTT
CASSDRDRGNSPLHF
>13|TRBJ1-2|TRBD1|TRBV28|.
TGTGCCAGCAGTTTGACAGGGGGGGGCGGCTACACCTTC
CASSLTGGGGYTF
>13|TRBJ2-7|.|TRBV19|.
TGTGCCAGTAGTCTGGACATCAAATACGAGCAGTACTTC
CASSLDIKYEQYF
>12|TRBJ2-3|.|TRBV13|.
TGTGCCAGCAGCCGCCTAGCACATACGCAGTATTTT
CASSRLAHTQYF
>14|TRBJ2-3|TRBD2|TRBV5-1|.
TGCGCCAGCAGTAGCGGGCGGGGGGCAGATACGCAGTATTTT
CASSSGRGADTQYF
>15|TRBJ2-1|TRBD2|TRBV5-1|once
TGCGCCAGCAGCTTGATGGGACTAGCCTACAATGAGCAGTTCTTC
CASSLMGLAYNEQFF
>14|TRBJ1-1|.|TRBV28|.
TGTGCCAGCAGTTCCCCCTCCTCGAACACTGAAGCTTTCTTT
CASSSPSSNTEAFF
>14|TRBJ1-2|.|TRBV18|.
TGTGCCAGCTCACCTGGAATTCGGGACTATGGCTACACCTTC
CASSPGIRDYGYTF
>13|TRBJ2-1|TRBD1|TRBV2|.
TGTGCCAGCAAAGAGACAGGGTTTGATGAGCAGTTCTTC
CASKETGFDEQFF
>15|TRBJ1-3|.|TRBV6-1|few
TGTGCCAGCAGTGAAGGACTCTACTCTGGAAACACCATATATTTT
CASSEGLYSGNTIYF
>12|TRBJ2-7|TRBD2|TRBV28|.
TGTGCCAGCAGTTCGACTAGCCGCGAGCAGTACTTC
CASSSTSREQYF
>18|TRBJ2-6|.|TRBV5-4|.
TGTGCCAGCAGCGGGGGCTCCGGGACCTACTCTGGGGCCAACGTCCTGACTTTC
CASSGGSGTYSGANVLTF
>14|TRBJ1-5|.|TRBV5-6|.
TGTGCCAGCAGCTTGTGGGGGGGTGGACGGCCCCAGCATTTT
CASSLWGGGRPQHF
>15|TRBJ2-2|TRBD2|TRBV18|.
TGTGCCAGCTCCCGAAGCGGGAGAGGCACCGGGGAGCTGTTTTTT
CASSRSGRGTGELFF
>15|TRBJ2-1|TRBD2|TRBV27|.
TGTGCCAGCAGTTCCGGTGCTAGCGGGAAGAATGAGCAGTTCTTC
CASSSGASGKNEQFF
>13|TRBJ2-1|.|TRBV6-1|.
TGTGCCAGCAGTGAATTCGGCGGGTGGGAGCAGTTCTTC
CASSEFGGWEQFF
>16|TRBJ2-1|.|TRBV19|once
TGTGCCAGTAGTCCCAGGGGGGAGTTCGCCTACAATGAGCAGTTCTTC
CASSPRGEFAYNEQFF
>12|TRBJ1-2|.|TRBV2|.
TGTGCCAGCAGTGTGGGGCCGAGTGGCTACACCTTC
CASSVGPSGYTF
>15|TRBJ1-3|.|TRBV5-1|.
TGCGCCAGCAGCTGGGACTCTGAAAATGGAAACACCATATATTTT
CASSWDSENGNTIYF
>17|TRBJ2-4|TRBD2|TRBV9|.
TGTGCCAGCAGCGTAGGGACTAGCGGGTTAGCGGGAAACATTCAGTACTTC
CASSVGTSGLAGNIQYF
>15|TRBJ1-5|TRBD1|TRBV2|.
TGTGCCAGCAGTGGGGACAGCCTCCTTAATCAGCCCCAGCATTTT
CASSGDSLLNQPQHF
>13|TRBJ2-7|.|TRBV18|.
TGTGCCAGCTCACCTTCCTACGGGGTCGAGCAGTACTTC
CASSPSYGVEQYF
>13|TRBJ2-1|.|TRBV6-1|once
TGTGCCAGCAGACTCACAGGGAGCAATGAGCAGTTCTTC
CASRLTGSNEQFF
>13|TRBJ2-1|.|TRBV12-3/TRBV12-4|.
TGTGCCAGCAGTCCCGTCGGGGAAAATGAGCAGTTCTTC
CASSPVGENEQFF
>12|TRBJ2-1|.|TRBV27|.
TGTGCCAGCAGCTCGGGTTGGTATGAGCAGTTCTTC
CASSSGWYEQFF
>15|TRBJ1-4|TRBD1|TRBV2|.
TGTGCCAGCAGTGGACAGGGTGCAACTAATGAAAAACTGTTTTTT
CASSGQGATNEKLFF
>15|TRBJ2-1|.|TRBV19|once
TGTGCCAGTAGTGGTGGGAGGAATTACAACAATGAGCAGTTCTTC
CASSGGRNYNNEQFF
>13|TRBJ2-1|.|TRBV9|.
TGTGCCAGCAGCGTAGGCGGGGAGACTGAGCAGTTCTTC
CASSVGGETEQFF